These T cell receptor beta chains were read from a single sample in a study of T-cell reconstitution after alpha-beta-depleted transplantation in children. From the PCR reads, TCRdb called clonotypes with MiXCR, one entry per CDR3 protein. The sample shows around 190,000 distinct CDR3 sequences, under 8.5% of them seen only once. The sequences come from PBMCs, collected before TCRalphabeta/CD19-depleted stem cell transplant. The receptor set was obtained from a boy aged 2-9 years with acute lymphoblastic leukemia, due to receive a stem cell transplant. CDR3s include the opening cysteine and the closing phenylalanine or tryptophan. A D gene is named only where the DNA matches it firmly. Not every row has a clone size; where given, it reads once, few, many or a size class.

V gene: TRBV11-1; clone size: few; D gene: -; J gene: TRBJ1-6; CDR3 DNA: TGTGCCAGCAGCTCGGAGGACAGCAGCAGCTCCTATAATTCACCCCTCCACTTT; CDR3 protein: CASSSEDSSSSYNSPLHF
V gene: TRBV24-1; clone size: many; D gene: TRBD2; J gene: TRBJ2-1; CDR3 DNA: TGTGCCACCAGTGATACTAGCGGGGGGGTCAATGAGCAGTTCTTC; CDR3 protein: CATSDTSGGVNEQFF
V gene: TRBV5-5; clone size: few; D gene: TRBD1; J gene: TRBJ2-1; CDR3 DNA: TGTGCCAGCAGCTTCGACAGGGGTATTGGCAATGAGCAGTTCTTC; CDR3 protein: CASSFDRGIGNEQFF
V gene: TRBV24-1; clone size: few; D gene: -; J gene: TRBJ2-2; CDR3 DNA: TGTGCCACCAGTCCCGGGCTCGACACCGGGGAGCTGTTTTTT; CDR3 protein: CATSPGLDTGELFF
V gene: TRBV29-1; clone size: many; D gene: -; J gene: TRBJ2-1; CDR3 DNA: TGCAGCGTTGAGCACAGGGCAAACTACAATGAGCAGTTCTTC; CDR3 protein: CSVEHRANYNEQFF
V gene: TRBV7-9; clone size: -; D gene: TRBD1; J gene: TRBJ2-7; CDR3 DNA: TGTGCCAGCAGTCTAGGAGCCGGGACAGGGTACGAGCAGTACTTC; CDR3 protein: CASSLGAGTGYEQYF
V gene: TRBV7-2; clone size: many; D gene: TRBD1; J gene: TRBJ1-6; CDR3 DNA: TGTGCCAGCAGCCAAGGGACAGGCGGTTTTTCACCCCTCCACTTT; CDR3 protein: CASSQGTGGFSPLHF
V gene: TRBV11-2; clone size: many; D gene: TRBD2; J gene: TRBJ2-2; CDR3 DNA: TGTGCCAGCAGCTTAGTCCCTAGCGGTCCCGGCGGGACCGGGGAGCTGTTTTTT; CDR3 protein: CASSLVPSGPGGTGELFF
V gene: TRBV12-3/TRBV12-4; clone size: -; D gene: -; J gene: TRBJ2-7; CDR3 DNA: TGTGCCAGCAGTTTAGTGACCGACGAGCAGTACTTC; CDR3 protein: CASSLVTDEQYF
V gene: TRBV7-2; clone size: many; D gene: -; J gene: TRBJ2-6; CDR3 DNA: TGTGCCAGCAGCCCACATGGCGGTCGGCTGAGCTCTGGGGCCAACGTCCTGACTTTC; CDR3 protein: CASSPHGGRLSSGANVLTF
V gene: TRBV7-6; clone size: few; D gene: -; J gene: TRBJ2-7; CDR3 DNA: TGTGCCAGCAGCTCCTCCGGGGACTACGAGCAGTACTTC; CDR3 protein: CASSSSGDYEQYF
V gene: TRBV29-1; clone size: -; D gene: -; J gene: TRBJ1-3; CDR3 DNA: TGCAGCGTAGGACAGCAAATCTCTGGAAACACCATATATTTT; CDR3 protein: CSVGQQISGNTIYF
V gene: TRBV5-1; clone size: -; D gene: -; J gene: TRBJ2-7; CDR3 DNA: TGCGCCAGCAGCTCGACGGTCTACGAGCAGTACTTC; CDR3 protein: CASSSTVYEQYF
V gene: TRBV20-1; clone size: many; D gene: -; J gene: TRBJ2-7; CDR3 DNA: TGCAGTGCTAGAGACCAGGGTTACGAGCAGTACTTC; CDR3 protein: CSARDQGYEQYF
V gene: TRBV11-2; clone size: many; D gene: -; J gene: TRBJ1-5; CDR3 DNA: TGTGCCAGCAGCTTAAGAGGCGGCTACAATCAGCCCCAGCATTTT; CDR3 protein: CASSLRGGYNQPQHF
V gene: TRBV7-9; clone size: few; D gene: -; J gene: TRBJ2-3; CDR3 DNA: TGTGCCAGCAGCTTACAGGCGGGAACTTTTGATACGCAGTATTTT; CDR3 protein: CASSLQAGTFDTQYF
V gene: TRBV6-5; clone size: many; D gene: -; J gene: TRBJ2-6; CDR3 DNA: TGTGCCAGCAGTTATGTTTCTGGGGCCAACGTCCTGACTTTC; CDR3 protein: CASSYVSGANVLTF
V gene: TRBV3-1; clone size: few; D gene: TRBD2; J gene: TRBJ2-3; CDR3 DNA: TGTGCCAGCAGTCTGACCGGGTCGGCGGGGGGGAGCACAGATACGCAGTATTTT; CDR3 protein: CASSLTGSAGGSTDTQYF
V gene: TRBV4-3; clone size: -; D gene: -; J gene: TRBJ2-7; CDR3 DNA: TGCGCCAGCAGCCAAGATGATGAGACGACGGGCCACGAGCAGTACTTC; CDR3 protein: CASSQDDETTGHEQYF
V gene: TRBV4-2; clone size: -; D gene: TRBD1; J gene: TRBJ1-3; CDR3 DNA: TGTGCCAGCAGCCAAGATCGGGTTACAGGGGGTCTCTCTGGAAACACCATATATTTT; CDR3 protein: CASSQDRVTGGLSGNTIYF
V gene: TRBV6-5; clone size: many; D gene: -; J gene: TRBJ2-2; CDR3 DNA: TGTGCCAGCAGTTACTCTAGCGAGAACGGGGAGCTGTTTTTT; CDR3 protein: CASSYSSENGELFF
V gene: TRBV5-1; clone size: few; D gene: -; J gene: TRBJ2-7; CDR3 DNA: TGCGCCAGCAGCTCTGGACAGAATGATTACGAGCAGTACTTC; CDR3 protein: CASSSGQNDYEQYF